This T cell receptor (beta chain) is from a study of radiation and T cells in renal cell carcinoma. Time point noted: blood 4 weeks post-SBRT, at nephrectomy. Treatment here: 15 Gy SBRT to primary tumor, nephrectomy 4 weeks later. Between the trimmed V and J ends, which lost 2 bases and 0 bases, there was a span of 15 bases. Germline CDR1 SGHTA, CDR2 FQGNSA. There are 17 residues in the CDR3. The protocol was immunoSEQ multiplex PCR, while the TCRdb copy is restricted to in-frame clones and leaves out a portion. In the table there are roughly 86,000 clones, 70% to 90% of which are singletons. V and J are TRBV7-2 and TRBJ2-3, with D possibly matching TRBD2 (5 bases). The sample here was blood, taken from a patient whose treatment included radiotherapy and nephrectomy. This sequence originates from a man in his forties or fifties with renal cell carcinoma. CDR3 in amino acids: CASSLLAGETSTDTQYF. CDR3 DNA sequence: TGTGCCAGCAGCTTACTGGCGGGTGAAACTAGCACAGATACGCAGTATTTT.